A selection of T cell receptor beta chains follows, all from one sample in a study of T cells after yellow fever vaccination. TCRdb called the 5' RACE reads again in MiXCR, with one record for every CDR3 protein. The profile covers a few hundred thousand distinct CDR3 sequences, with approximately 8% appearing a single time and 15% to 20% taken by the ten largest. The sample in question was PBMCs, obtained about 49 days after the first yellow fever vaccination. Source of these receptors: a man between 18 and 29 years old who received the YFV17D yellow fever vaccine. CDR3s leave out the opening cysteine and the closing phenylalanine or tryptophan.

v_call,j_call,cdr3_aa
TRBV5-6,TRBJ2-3,ASTPGGGRRGDTQY
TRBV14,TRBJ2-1,ASSQLRTSGGDEQF
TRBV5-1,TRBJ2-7,ASSLGGDSHEQY
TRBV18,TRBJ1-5,ASSPGGDQPQH
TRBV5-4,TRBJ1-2,ASSSGTGAYYGYT
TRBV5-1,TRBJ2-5,ASSLSGFETQY
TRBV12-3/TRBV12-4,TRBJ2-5,ASSSRQARTQY
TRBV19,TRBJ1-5,ASRYRDQPQH
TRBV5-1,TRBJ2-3,ASLRDTSTDTQY
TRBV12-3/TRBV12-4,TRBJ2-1,ASRTGGSGSEQF
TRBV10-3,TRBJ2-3,AISESSQGPDTQY
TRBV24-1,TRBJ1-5,ATSDGQGDQPQH
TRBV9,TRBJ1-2,ASSPQTANYGYT
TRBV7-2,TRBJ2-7,ASSPAVGGRGFYEQY
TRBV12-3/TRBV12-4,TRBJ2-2,ASSWGLAENTGELF
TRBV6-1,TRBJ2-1,ASSPIGDRGYNEQF
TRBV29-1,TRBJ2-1,SVDYRGGRDEQF
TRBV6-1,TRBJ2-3,ASSPRVPDTQY
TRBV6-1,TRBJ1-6,ASRDNGVAYNSPLH
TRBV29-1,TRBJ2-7,SVSVSAQEQY
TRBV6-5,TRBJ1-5,ASSLGETGQPQH
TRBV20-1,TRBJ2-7,SAREDYEQY
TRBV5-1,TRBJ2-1,ASSLEGVGEQF
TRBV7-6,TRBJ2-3,ASSLGASQDTQY
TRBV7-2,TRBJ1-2,ASSVNRGQRYYGYT
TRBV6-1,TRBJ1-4,ASSRGQGALEKLF
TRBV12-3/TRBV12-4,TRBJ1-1,ASSRSPRTGRVGTEAF